Listed here is a single T cell receptor beta chain. V was clipped by 0 bases and J by 11 bases; unmatched bases: 7. Germline lookup yields CDR1 SGHRS and CDR2 YFSETQ. There are 13 residues in the CDR3. Once RNA had been extracted, it was reverse transcribed into cDNA to act as the sequencing template. Sequencing used immunoSEQ multiplex PCR; TCRdb keeps in-frame clones, though not all of them. Among about 200,000 clones listed, roughly two fifths were seen once. The entry originates in a study of CD8+ T cells in alopecia areata. Treatment of the sample: oral pan-JAK inhibitor, 5-10 mg twice daily. The V and J genes are TRBV5-1 and TRBJ1-1, with 7 bases lining up with TRBD1. This TCR derives from a human donor with alopecia areata. The material was CD4+ T cells sorted from blood, obtained between weeks 30 and 35, from a patient treated with tofacitinib. The CDR3 protein is CASSLDRGRRAFF. For the CDR3, the DNA is TGCGCCAGCAGCTTGGACAGGGGAAGGAGGGCTTTCTTT.